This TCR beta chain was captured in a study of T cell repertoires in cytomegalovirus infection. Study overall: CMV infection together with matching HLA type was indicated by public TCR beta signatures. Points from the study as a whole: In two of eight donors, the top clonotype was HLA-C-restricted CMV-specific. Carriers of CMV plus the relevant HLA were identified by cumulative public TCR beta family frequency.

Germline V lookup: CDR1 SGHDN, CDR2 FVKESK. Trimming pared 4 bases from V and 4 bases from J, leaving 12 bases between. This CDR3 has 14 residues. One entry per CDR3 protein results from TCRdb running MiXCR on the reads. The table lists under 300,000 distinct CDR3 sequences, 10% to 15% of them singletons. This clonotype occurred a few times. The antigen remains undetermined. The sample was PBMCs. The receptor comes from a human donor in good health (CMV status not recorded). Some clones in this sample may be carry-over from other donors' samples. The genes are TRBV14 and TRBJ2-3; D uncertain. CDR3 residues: CASSLLLVPDTQYF. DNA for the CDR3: TGTGCCAGCAGCCTGCTGCTAGTTCCAGATACGCAGTATTTT.